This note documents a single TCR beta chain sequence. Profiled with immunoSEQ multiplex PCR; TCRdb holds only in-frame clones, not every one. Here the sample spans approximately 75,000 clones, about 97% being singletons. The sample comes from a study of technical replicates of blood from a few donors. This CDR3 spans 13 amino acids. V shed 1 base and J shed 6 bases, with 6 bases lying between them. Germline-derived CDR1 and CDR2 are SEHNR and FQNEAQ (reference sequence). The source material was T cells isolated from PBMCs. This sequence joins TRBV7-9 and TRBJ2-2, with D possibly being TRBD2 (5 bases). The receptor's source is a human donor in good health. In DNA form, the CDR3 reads TGTGCCAGCAGCTTAGGGGAGCCCGGGGAGCTGTTTTTT. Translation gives CASSLGEPGELFF.